The 32 T cell receptor beta chains given below trace back to one sample, sequenced in a study of shared clonotypes between healthy human individuals. Some clones are missing from TCRdb's copy, which holds only in-frame ones; the method was immunoSEQ multiplex PCR. The table has 100,000 or so clones, about 45% seen once; the top ten hold around 15%. The sample taken for sequencing was PBMCs. The receptor set was obtained from a woman in her thirties or forties in good health. Some clones in this sample may be carry-over from other donors' samples.

This rearrangement joins TRBV6-6 to TRBJ2-1; D is uncertain. Trimming stripped 0 bases from V and 7 bases from J, with 7 bases between. The CDR3 is 13 residues long. In germline, CDR1 is MNHNY, CDR2 SVGAGI (reference sequence). The CDR3 nucleotides read TGTGCCAGCAGTTACTCGATTGGAAATGAGCAGTTCTTC. Translating it yields CASSYSIGNEQFF.

This clone was seen at least ten times. The chain carries TRBV4-3 and TRBJ1-2; the D gene is possibly TRBD1 (5 bases). Germline V gene data show CDR1 as LGHNA and CDR2 as YSLEER. This CDR3 contains 12 residues. The ends were cut back, 3 bases at V and 6 bases at J, with 8 bases in the middle. CDR3 sequence: CASSQRGDGYTF. CDR3 sequence (DNA): TGCGCCAGCAGCCAGAGAGGGGATGGCTACACCTTC.

There are many counts of this clone. This chain joins TRBV29-1 and TRBJ2-3, with D perhaps being TRBD1 or TRBD2 (6 bases each). CDR3 length: 13 amino acids. V lost 8 bases and J lost 2, with 14 bases in between. Germline V CDR1 and CDR2: SQVTM, ANQGSEA. The DNA for the CDR3 is TGCAGCCTGAGGGGGGAGGTCACAGATACGCAGTATTTT. This sequence encodes CSLRGEVTDTQYF.

This clone was counted many times. The rearrangement uses TRBV2 and TRBJ1-1; 10 bases fit TRBD1. CDR3 length equals 15 residues. Germline CDR1 SNHLY, CDR2 FYNNEI. With V trimmed by 2 bases and J by 6 bases, 6 bases remained unmatched. The CDR3 reads CASSEWDRGSPEAFF. CDR3 nucleotides: TGTGCCAGCAGTGAATGGGACAGGGGCTCTCCTGAAGCTTTCTTT.

The CDR3 here is CAWLAGGYNEQFF. In nucleotides, the CDR3 is TGTGCCTGGCTAGCGGGAGGGTACAATGAGCAGTTCTTC. This rearrangement joins TRBV30 to TRBJ2-1; 12 positions match TRBD2. CDR1 and CDR2 (germline): GTSNPN, SVGIG (reference sequence). Trimming removed 5 bases from V and 4 bases from J; junction bases left unmatched: 0. CDR3 length: 13 residues.

The rearrangement uses TRBV27 and TRBJ2-1; D could derive from TRBD1 or TRBD2 (5 bases each). V lost 3 bases and J lost 3, with 18 bases in between. The CDR3 sequence is 17 residues long. Germline V gives CDR1 MNHEY, CDR2 SMNVEV (reference sequence). CDR3 sequence reads: CASSFRGPSYNYNEQFF. The CDR3 DNA is TGTGCCAGCAGTTTCCGGGGCCCGAGCTACAACTACAATGAGCAGTTCTTC.

This clone was seen once. The chain employs TRBV7-6 and TRBJ2-2, with 8 bases identical to TRBD1. CDR1 and CDR2 (germline): SGHVS, FNYEAQ. The CDR3 is 14 residues long. The trim removed 5 bases at V and 9 bases at J, leaving 8 bases unmatched. CDR3 in DNA: TGTGCCAGCAGCCCGACAGGGGTGCTTAGGGAGCTGTTTTTT. This sequence encodes CASSPTGVLRELFF. The variable domain in full, with the rest retrieved from reference TRBV7-6 and TRBJ2-2, is GAGVSQSPRYKVTKRGQDVALRCDPISGHVSLYWYRQALGQGPEFLTYFNYEAQQDKSGLPNDRFSAERPEGSISTLTIQRTEQRDSAMYRCASSPTGVLRELFFGEGSRLTVL.

CDR3 protein: CAISESSSGRARETQYF. Here the CDR3 DNA reads TGTGCCATCAGTGAGTCGTCTAGCGGGAGGGCCCGGGAGACCCAGTACTTC. The chain uses TRBV10-3 and TRBJ2-5, with TRBD2 matching 12 bases. The CDR3 has 17 amino acids. Germline loops: CDR1 ENHRY, CDR2 SYGVKD. V was pared by 0 bases and J by 5 bases, with 7 bases of the junction left unmatched.

A note on this clone: One end of the junction varies from germline; a read error may be responsible. The rearrangement joins TRBV4-1 to TRBJ1-1; D call uncertain. The length of the CDR3 is 13 residues. CDR1 and CDR2 from the germline V gene are MGHRA and YSYEKL. The CDR3: CASSQGRKTEAFF. The CDR3 DNA sequence: TGTGCCAGCAGCCAAGGTCGAAAGACTGAAGCTTTCTTT.

This clone appeared many times. The rearrangement links TRBV19 to TRBJ2-6; 9 bases match TRBD1. The length of the CDR3 is 16 residues. V shed 4 bases, J shed 2 bases, and the junction held 3 bases outside the gene matches. Germline values: CDR1 LNHDA, CDR2 SQIVND (reference sequence). The CDR3 nucleotides read TGTGCCAGTAGTACAAGACAGGGGGCTGGGGCCAACGTCCTGACTTTC. As protein: CASSTRQGAGANVLTF. The full variable domain, rest sourced from reference TRBV19 and TRBJ2-6, is DGGITQSPKYLFRKEGQNVTLSCEQNLNHDAMYWYRQDPGQGLRLIYYSQIVNDFQKGDIAEGYSVSREKKESFPLTVTSAQKNPTAFYLCASSTRQGAGANVLTFGAGSRLTVL.

On this clone: A far larger clone is one nucleotide away, so this likely arose from a read error. The chain joins TRBV5-1 to TRBJ2-1, with TRBD1 matching 7 bases. The CDR3 runs to 15 residues. Trimming cost V 4 bases and J 4 bases; bases outside gene matches: 8. CDR1 and CDR2 from the germline V gene are SGHRS and YFSETQ. The CDR3 region is CASSPGQASYNEQFF. The DNA for the CDR3 is TGCGCCAGCAGCCCAGGACAGGCGTCTTACAATGAGCAGTTCTTC.

This chain's CDR3 is CASSSRDRETQYF. DNA of the CDR3: TGTGCCAGTAGTAGCAGGGACCGGGAGACCCAGTACTTC. This chain links TRBV19 with TRBJ2-5, with D tentatively TRBD1 or TRBD2 (5 bases each). The germline V gene encodes CDR1 LNHDA and CDR2 SQIVND (reference sequence). The CDR3 totals 13 residues. Trimming pared 4 bases from V and 5 bases from J, leaving 11 bases between.

This clone was observed many times. The rearrangement uses TRBV7-9 and TRBJ1-4, with D maybe TRBD1 (5 bases). Trimming took 4 bases from V and 7 from J, leaving 16 bases between them. The CDR3 covers 15 residues. The germline CDR1 and CDR2 sequences are SEHNR and FQNEAQ (reference sequence). In DNA form, the CDR3 reads TGTGCCAGCAGCTGGGGCAGGGCACGGGGTGAAAAACTGTTTTTT. Its protein product is CASSWGRARGEKLFF.

Turning to this clone: An end of the junction differs from the germline gene, which may be a read error. CDR3 amino acids: CASSLAAGGYYEQYF. CDR3 nucleotides: TGTGCTAGCAGCCTAGCTGCGGGAGGCTACTACGAGCAGTACTTC. The rearrangement uses TRBV7-7 and TRBJ2-7; TRBD2 matches at 8 bases. CDR1 and CDR2 (germline): SSHAT, FNYEAQ (reference sequence). CDR3 size: 15 residues.

This clone was recorded a few times. The sample holds other DNA sequences that translate to the same CDR3. The V and J genes are TRBV30 and TRBJ1-1; D is ambiguous. Trimming removed 5 bases at V and 1 base at J, with 8 bases between. Germline V gene data show CDR1 as GTSNPN and CDR2 as SVGIG (reference sequence). This CDR3 has 12 residues. CDR3 residues: CAWSRQNTEAFF. The CDR3 DNA reads TGTGCCTGGTCCAGGCAGAACACTGAAGCTTTCTTT.

This clone has at least ten counts. This sequence joins TRBV9 and TRBJ1-1; D not certain. Germline V lookup: CDR1 SGDLS, CDR2 YYNGEE. V dropped 4 bases and J dropped 4 bases, with 11 bases sitting between them. The CDR3 extends over 13 amino acids. As DNA, the CDR3 is TGTGCCAGCAGCCCGACTTTCTTCACTGAAGCTTTCTTT. Translating gives CASSPTFFTEAFF.

V and J are TRBV7-9 and TRBJ1-4, with unresolved D. The germline V gene has CDR1 SEHNR and CDR2 FQNEAQ (reference sequence). CDR3 length equals 14 residues. The V gene lost 6 bases and the J gene lost 6 bases, with 14 bases spanning the gap. Here the CDR3 reads CASSEANWDEKLFF. CDR3 sequence (DNA): TGTGCCAGCAGTGAAGCCAACTGGGATGAAAAACTGTTTTTT.

This chain links TRBV15 with TRBJ1-1; the D is unclear. V lost 0 bases and J 2 bases, leaving 7 bases between the germline ends. The CDR3 sequence is 14 residues long. Germline CDR1 LNHNV, CDR2 YYDKDF (reference sequence). The CDR3 loop reads CATSRDWGNTEAFF. The CDR3 DNA sequence: TGTGCCACCAGCAGAGATTGGGGAAACACTGAAGCTTTCTTT.

The chain is built from TRBV7-9 and TRBJ2-7; 7 nucleotides line up with TRBD2. This CDR3 comprises 14 residues. CDR1 SEHNR and CDR2 FQNEAQ come from the germline V gene (reference sequence). Trimming cost V 6 bases and J 2 bases; bases outside gene matches: 7. Here the CDR3 DNA reads TGTGCCAGCAGTGTTCAAGCGGGACCCTACGAGCAGTACTTC. It encodes CASSVQAGPYEQYF.

This clone has a handful of counts. The J gene is TRBJ1-3, the V gene TRBV5-1; D remains unclear. This CDR3 has 14 residues. V shed 4 bases and J shed 0 bases, with 8 bases lying between them. Germline loops: CDR1 SGHRS, CDR2 YFSETQ. The CDR3 bases are TGCGCCAGCAGCCAACAGAGCTCTGGAAACACCATATATTTT. Translation gives CASSQQSSGNTIYF.

A single count supports this clone. A much larger clone is a single base away; this may be a read error. V is TRBV20-1 and J is TRBJ2-7; D remains ambiguous. Trimming removed 6 bases at V and 5 bases at J, with 11 bases between. Germline V gives CDR1 DFQATT, CDR2 SNEGSKA (reference sequence). This CDR3 region has 11 residues. DNA for the CDR3: TGCAGTGCCCTCTGTATAAACGAGCAGTACTTC. This translates into CSALCINEQYF.

This clone is judged medium-sized. V usage is TRBV4-1 and J usage is TRBJ2-1; TRBD2 matches 9 bases. Germline values: CDR1 MGHRA, CDR2 YSYEKL. V dropped 0 bases and J dropped 0; count of bases not matched to a gene: 0. This CDR3 region has 16 residues. DNA of the CDR3: TGCGCCAGCAGCCAAGAGACTAGCGGCTCCTACAATGAGCAGTTCTTC. The encoded protein is CASSQETSGSYNEQFF.

On this clone itself: A much larger clone is a single base away; this may be a read error. The chain couples TRBV28 to TRBJ1-6; D is unresolved. The germline V gene encodes CDR1 MDHEN and CDR2 SYDVKM. The CDR3 extends over 12 amino acids. CDR3 in amino acids: CVSSLKNSALHF. The CDR3 DNA is TGTGTCAGCAGTTTAAAAAATTCGGCCCTCCACTTT.

This clone occurred many times. This specimen includes other DNA sequences encoding the same CDR3. In DNA, the CDR3 is TGCGCCAGCAGCTTGAAACTCGGGACTACCACAGATACGCAGTATTTT. As protein: CASSLKLGTTTDTQYF. V usage is TRBV5-1 and J usage is TRBJ2-3, with 7 positions matching TRBD2. In germline, CDR1 is SGHRS, CDR2 YFSETQ. V gave up 1 base and J gave up 2 bases; unmatched junction bases: 7. This CDR3 is 16 amino acids long.

This clone has at least ten counts. Additional DNA sequences in this sample encode the identical CDR3. This chain uses TRBV7-2 with TRBJ2-1, with D perhaps TRBD2 (5 bases). This CDR3 spans 15 amino acids. CDR1 and CDR2 from the germline V gene are SGHTA and FQGNSA. The V gene lost 1 base and the J gene lost 1 base, with 8 bases spanning the gap. CDR3 sequence: CASSLGLASYNEQFF. The CDR3 DNA follows: TGTGCCAGCAGCTTAGGGCTAGCTTCCTACAATGAGCAGTTCTTC. Supplemented by reference TRBV7-2 and TRBJ2-1, the full variable domain reads GAGVSQSPSNKVTEKGKDVELRCDPISGHTALYWYRQSLGQGLEFLIYFQGNSAPDKSGLPSDRFSAERTGGSVSTLTIQRTQQEDSAVYLCASSLGLASYNEQFFGPGTRLTVL.

This clone was picked up many times. This chain connects TRBV30 to TRBJ1-2, with D maybe TRBD1 (6 bases). Germline-derived CDR1 and CDR2 are GTSNPN and SVGIG (reference sequence). The CDR3 totals 11 residues. V was trimmed by 4 bases and J by 6 bases, leaving 9 bases between them. This chain's CDR3 is CAWIRGDGYTF. CDR3 sequence (DNA): TGTGCCTGGATCAGGGGCGATGGCTACACCTTC.

This clone is a singleton in its sample. The chain links TRBV2 to TRBJ1-5; no reliable D call. Germline CDR1 and CDR2: SNHLY and FYNNEI. The CDR3 extends over 14 amino acids. The V gene lost 6 bases and the J gene lost 5 bases, with 14 bases spanning the gap. As DNA, the CDR3 is TGTGCCAGCAGACAGCGAGTTTCTCATCAGCCCCAGCATTTT. Protein sequence: CASRQRVSHQPQHF.

This clone was observed a handful of times. This chain joins TRBV9 and TRBJ2-7; D gene ambiguous. Between the trimmed V and J ends, which lost 2 bases and 3 bases, there was a span of 12 bases. The CDR3 runs to 14 residues. From germline, CDR1 is SGDLS and CDR2 YYNGEE. The CDR3 protein is CASSVGRQNYEQYF. CDR3 coding DNA: TGTGCCAGCAGCGTCGGGCGGCAGAACTACGAGCAGTACTTC.

About this clone: Germline and junction disagree at one end, which may indicate a read error. The V and J genes are TRBV6-6 and TRBJ2-6, with 7 bases fitting TRBD2. The CDR3 spans 16 residues. Germline V gene sequence: CDR1 MNHNY, CDR2 SVGAGI (reference sequence). The CDR3 DNA reads as TGTGCCAGCGGGAGGGCGCTAGTATCTGGGGCCAACGTCCCGACTTTC. It encodes CASGRALVSGANVPTF.

This clone was seen ten or more times. V usage is TRBV2 and J usage is TRBJ1-2; D remains unclear. Trimming removed 2 bases from V and 0 bases from J, with 10 bases in between. CDR1 and CDR2 (germline): SNHLY, FYNNEI. The CDR3 spans 15 residues. CDR3: CASSENRGSNYGYTF. DNA for the CDR3: TGTGCCAGCAGTGAAAACCGGGGATCTAACTATGGCTACACCTTC.

The sample holds a few counts of this clone. The rearrangement joins TRBV5-1 to TRBJ1-2; D might be TRBD1 (5 bases). This CDR3 is 14 amino acids long. Germline CDR1 reads SGHRS; CDR2 reads YFSETQ. With 0 bases removed from V and 3 bases from J, the gap between germline ends came to 9 bases. For the CDR3, the DNA is TGCGCCAGCAGCTTGGGACAGTTGGACTATGGCTACACCTTC. This gives the protein CASSLGQLDYGYTF.

V usage is TRBV28 and J usage is TRBJ2-3; weak D call: TRBD2 (6 bases). Germline CDR1 MDHEN, CDR2 SYDVKM. The CDR3 runs to 14 residues. V was cut by 4 bases and J by 3 bases, with 11 bases left in between. In nucleotides, the CDR3 is TGTGCCAGCAGTTCCATGGGGGGTACAGATACGCAGTATTTT. This encodes CASSSMGGTDTQYF. Full variable domain (missing parts from reference TRBV28 and TRBJ2-3): DVKVTQSSRYLVKRTGEKVFLECVQDMDHENMFWYRQDPGLGLRLIYFSYDVKMKEKGDIPEGYSVSREKKERFSLILESASTNQTSMYLCASSSMGGTDTQYFGPGTRLTVL.